The present T cell receptor (beta chain) was sequenced within a study of early T cells in non-severe SARS-CoV-2 infection. Looking at the study overall: The study sequenced bulk RNA from unsorted whole blood, with chains unpaired. Overall study findings and caveats: The VDJdb matching leaned toward anti-spike CD8 responses and overlooked private and CD4 specificities.

CDR3 length: 13 residues. The germline V gene has CDR1 DFQATT and CDR2 SNEGSKA (reference sequence). V trimming: 5 bases; J trimming: 2 bases; junction bases outside the gene matches: 1. Unique molecular identifiers (one per individual cDNA molecule) were attached. TCRdb redid the calling of the 5' RACE reads with MiXCR, one entry per CDR3 protein. The sample includes approximately 19,000 distinct CDR3 sequences, around 5.9% seen only once; the top ten take around 5.8%. This clonotype was counted ten times or more. Antigen: not known. The chain uses TRBV20-1 and TRBJ2-7, with 12 bases that match TRBD2. Material for sequencing was whole blood. This clonotype originated in an adult who was a healthcare worker with PCR-confirmed SARS-CoV-2 infection or an uninfected control (not recorded which). The CDR3 DNA follows: TGCAGTGCTCGGACTAGCGGGACCTACGAGCAGTACTTC. It encodes CSARTSGTYEQYF.